This T cell receptor (beta chain) was recorded in a study of T cells in Graves' hyperthyroidism and ophthalmopathy (dated by TCRdb to the late 2010s). For the wider study: Peripheral blood samples were taken at the time of initial diagnosis, prior to any treatment. In addition, the study compared T-cell repertoires in thyroid tissue and in blood from five or six Graves' hyperthyroidism patients. TCR V-J signatures able to tell the groups apart were searched for in a discovery cohort of 90 to 100 patients, of whom under 45 had Graves' ophthalmopathy and roughly 58 had stable Graves' hyperthyroidism. The paper describes TCR Vbeta CDR3 sequencing of 120 to 150 peripheral blood samples, made up of under 50 ophthalmopathy patients, roughly 72 hyperthyroidism patients and about 17 progressor patients. After blood sampling, hyperthyroidism patients were treated with methimazole at a starting dose of 30 mg daily, and ophthalmopathy patients were treated with high-dose intravenous methylprednisolone. The 85 to 100 discovery patients were randomly split 7:3 into training and test sets. Prospective prediction of ophthalmopathy was tested in an independent validation cohort of about 19 hyperthyroidism patients and around 16 patients who later progressed to ophthalmopathy.

A note on this clonotype: It has no known antigen specificity. Qualities for individual bases were not recorded, and no much larger clone is one base off.

The TCR beta CDR3 regions were amplified from RNA transcripts. The TCR CDR3 was subjected to a first round of RT-PCR using the HTBI primer set and the Qiagen OneStep RT-PCR kit. A second multiplex PCR round built the libraries, followed by size selection and purification. The libraries were sequenced on an Illumina HiSeq2000 using paired-end 100 bp reads. Under the source paper's analysis protocol: SOAPnuke was used to process the raw data, with reads discarded if the reads contained adapters or uncalled bases, had a mean Phred below 15, or lacked an exact constant-primer or identifier match. COPE v1.2.5 was used to merge high-quality paired reads, and clonotypes were defined as unique nucleotide sequences. Clonotypes were aligned to IMGT TRBV, TRBD and TRBJ reference segments using MiTCR v1.1. The analysis was restricted to V-J combinations with a frequency above 0.0001, which together covered around 99% of the repertoires. The TCS score was defined as the ratio of F50 (clonal expansion) to E x V (chaos), calculated using BLOSUM62-based TCRdist between CDR3 peptides within each V-J. Welch's t-statistics and random forest reduced around 550 V-J features to 13, which were used in a naive Bayes classifier (R e1071). TCRdb passed the public sequencing reads through fastp at Q25 and MiXCR, retaining productive beta sequences. Every distinct CDR3 protein forms one entry, paired with its most common genes and DNA. TCRdb assigned the V and J calls; the authors' analysis was not used. This sample is represented by fewer than 300,000 distinct CDR3 sequences; approximately 14% of them were singletons. In total, the top ten clones hold about 33% of the sample.

Points the paper makes about the study in general: Most expanded thyroid clonotypes (frequency above 0.001) were also detected in blood, a finding suggesting that blood repertoires may reflect thyroid immune responses. In validation, progression to ophthalmopathy was predicted by the model with 55% to 71% sensitivity and 72% to 85% specificity, a median of around 5.9 months before onset. Sample size was not statistically predetermined, and investigators were not blinded to group allocation. Ophthalmopathy was separated from stable hyperthyroidism by a 13 V-J signature model, with 85% to 90% sensitivity and about 84% specificity obtained in cross-validation and 80%/75% obtained in testing.

Hyperthyroidism patients were aged 18 to 65 years and newly diagnosed, with disease duration of less than 2 months. Exclusion was applied to patients with uncontrolled infections, other autoimmune diseases, pregnancy or lactation. Diagnoses were established on the basis of clinical symptoms, serum thyroxine and TRAb, thyroid ultrasound, and orbital computed tomography. Blood from progressor patients was collected at the time of first diagnosis with hyperthyroidism, before any ophthalmopathy symptoms had appeared. PBMCs were separated from approximately 9.9 ml of fresh peripheral blood using Ficoll-Paque density gradient centrifugation. Patients classed as progressors first received a Graves' hyperthyroidism diagnosis and then went on to develop ophthalmopathy during follow-up. Trizol reagent was used to extract total RNA, and RNA quality was then checked on an Agilent 2100 Bioanalyzer. V is cut by 5 bases and J by 8 bases, and the space between the germline ends is 15 bases. Reading from cysteine to phenylalanine, the CDR3 counts 13 amino acids. Only the CDR3 DNA stays, 39 bases, in frame from base 1. CDR1 and CDR2 are drawn from the germline V gene (reference sequence): LNHDA, SQIVND.

The sequenced sample consisted of blood. This TCR came from a woman aged 50 to 60 with Graves' hyperthyroidism that later progressed to Graves' ophthalmopathy. This chain is built from TRBV19 and TRBJ1-2; a tentative D call is TRBD1 (5 bases match). The sequenced DNA: TGTGCCAGTAGTGCCCCCGGGGCCCGCGGCTACACCTTC. Translated, it gives CASSAPGARGYTF.